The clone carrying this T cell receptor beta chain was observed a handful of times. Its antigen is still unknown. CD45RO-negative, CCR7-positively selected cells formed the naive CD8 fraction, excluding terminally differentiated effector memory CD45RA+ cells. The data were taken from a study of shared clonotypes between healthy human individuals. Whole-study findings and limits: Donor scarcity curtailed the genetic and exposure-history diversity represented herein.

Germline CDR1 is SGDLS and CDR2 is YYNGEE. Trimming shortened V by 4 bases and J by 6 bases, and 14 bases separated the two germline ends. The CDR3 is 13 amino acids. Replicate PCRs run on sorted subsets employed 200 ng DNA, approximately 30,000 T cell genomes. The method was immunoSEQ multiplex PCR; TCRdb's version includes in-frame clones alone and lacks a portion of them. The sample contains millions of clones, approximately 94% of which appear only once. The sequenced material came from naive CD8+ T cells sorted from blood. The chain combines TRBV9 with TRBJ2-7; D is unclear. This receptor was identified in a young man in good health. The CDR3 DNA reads TGTGCCAGCAGCCCGTCCTTAGCTCCCGAGCAGTACTTC. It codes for CASSPSLAPEQYF.